The T cell receptor beta chain described here comes from a study of cytomegalovirus exposure and HLA in healthy donors. The junction had 5 bases not matched to a gene; V was cut back by 1 base and J by 5 bases. Germline CDR1 SGHDT, CDR2 YYEEEE. CDR3 length: 16 residues. Notes on this clone: Its antigen is as yet unknown.

The PCR had 60 Vbeta and 13 Jbeta primers. This table comes from immunoSEQ multiplex PCR, and its TCRdb copy is limited to in-frame clones, with some not included. The table lists 150,000 to 200,000 clones, 79% of them singletons. The study, taken as a whole, reports: Per published reports, the classifier diagnosed cytomegalovirus status with high specificity and sensitivity. Follow-up analysis found HLA locus-dependent TCR association rates, highest for DRB1 and lowest for HLA-C. About 87% or about 30% of the time was how often most TCR beta V segments were productive, according to an earlier analysis. Analysis was carried out at a later point, and it linked a missense DCLRE1C variant to TCR beta V- and J-gene trimming.

This sequence originates from a woman in her twenties or thirties in good health and CMV-seropositive. The sample comprised PBMCs. The rearrangement uses TRBV5-6 and TRBJ2-3; 12 nucleotides match TRBD2. The CDR3 is CASSLSSGGAKDTQYF. As DNA, the CDR3 is TGTGCCAGCAGCTTGTCTAGCGGGGGGGCTAAAGATACGCAGTATTTT. Based on the CDR3 plus reference TRBV5-6 and TRBJ2-3, the full variable domain is DAGVTQSPTHLIKTRGQQVTLRCSPKSGHDTVSWYQQALGQGPQFIFQYYEEEERQRGNFPDRFSGHQFPNYSSELNVNALLLGDSALYLCASSLSSGGAKDTQYFGPGTRLTVL.